This TCR beta chain is drawn from a study of control samples from healthy donors and cancer patients. Some clones are missing from TCRdb's copy, which holds only in-frame ones; the method was immunoSEQ multiplex PCR. The data show approximately 110,000 clones, 91% seen once. Sequencing input: blood. This receptor was obtained from a woman aged 18-29 years in good health.

Written as DNA, the CDR3 is TGTGCCAGCAGCTTTAGCAGGGGTGAAAAACTGTTTTTT. Translating gives CASSFSRGEKLFF. This chain uses TRBV7-2 with TRBJ1-4, with TRBD1 as a possible D gene (6 bases). The CDR3 sequence is 13 residues long. V was pared by 3 bases and J by 7 bases, with 9 bases between. Germline lookup yields CDR1 SGHTA and CDR2 FQGNSA.